This T cell receptor beta chain was retrieved from a study of blood T cell repertoires in COVID-19. Overall study: Nucleic acid was either cDNA or gDNA, and it came from T cells, B-cell-depleted T cells, or PBMCs.

TCRdb keeps only in-frame clones here, not all; method: immunoSEQ multiplex PCR. Here the sample spans approximately 300,000 clones, about 87% being singletons. Germline-derived CDR1 and CDR2 are LGHNA and YSLEER. CDR3 length equals 15 residues. V dropped 0 bases and J dropped 0 bases, with 7 bases sitting between them. The V and J genes are TRBV4-3 and TRBJ2-3; the D is unclear. The sample was peripheral blood. The TCR was taken from a woman aged 45-65 years with COVID-19, enrolled during active disease. The CDR3, as DNA: TGCGCCAGCAGCCAAGATGCGCTTAGCACAGATACGCAGTATTTT. Translated, it gives CASSQDALSTDTQYF.